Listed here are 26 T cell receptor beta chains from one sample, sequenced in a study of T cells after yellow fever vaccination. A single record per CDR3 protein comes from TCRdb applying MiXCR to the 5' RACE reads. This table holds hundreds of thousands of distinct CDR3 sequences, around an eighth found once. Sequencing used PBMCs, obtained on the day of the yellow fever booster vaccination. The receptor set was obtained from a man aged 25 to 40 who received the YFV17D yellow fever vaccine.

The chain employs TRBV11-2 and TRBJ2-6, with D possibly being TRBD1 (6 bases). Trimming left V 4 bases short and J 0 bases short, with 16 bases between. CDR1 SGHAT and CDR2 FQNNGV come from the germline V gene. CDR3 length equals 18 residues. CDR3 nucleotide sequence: TGTGCCAGCAGCTGGGTCGGGACAAGGTCCTCTGGGGCCAACGTCCTGACTTTC. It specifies CASSWVGTRSSGANVLTF.

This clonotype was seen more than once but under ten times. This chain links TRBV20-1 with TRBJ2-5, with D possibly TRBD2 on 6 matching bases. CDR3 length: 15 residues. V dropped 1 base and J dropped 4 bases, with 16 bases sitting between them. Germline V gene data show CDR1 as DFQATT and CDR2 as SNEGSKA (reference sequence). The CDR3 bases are TGCAGTGCTAGAGCCCCCTTAAGGGGAGGAGAGACCCAGTACTTC. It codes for CSARAPLRGGETQYF.

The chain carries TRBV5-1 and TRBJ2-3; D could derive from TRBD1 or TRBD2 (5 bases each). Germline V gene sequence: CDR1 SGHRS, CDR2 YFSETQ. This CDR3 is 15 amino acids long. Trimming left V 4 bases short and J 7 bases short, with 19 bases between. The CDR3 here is CASSPLPDTGHTQYF. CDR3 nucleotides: TGCGCCAGCAGCCCCTTGCCGGATACGGGACATACGCAGTATTTT.

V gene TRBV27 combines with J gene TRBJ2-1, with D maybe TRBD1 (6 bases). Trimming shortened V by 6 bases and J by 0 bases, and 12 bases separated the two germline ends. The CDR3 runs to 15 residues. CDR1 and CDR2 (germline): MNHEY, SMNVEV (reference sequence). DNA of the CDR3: TGTGCCAGCAGCCGACAGGAAGGCTCCTACAATGAGCAGTTCTTC. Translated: CASSRQEGSYNEQFF.

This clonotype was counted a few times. This CDR3 reads CASSGGQGPYGYTF. In DNA, the CDR3 is TGTGCCAGCAGTGGCGGACAGGGGCCCTATGGCTACACCTTC. This chain joins TRBV28 and TRBJ1-2, with 9 bases fitting TRBD1. Germline V gene data show CDR1 as MDHEN and CDR2 as SYDVKM. Trimming removed 5 bases from V and 4 bases from J; junction bases left unmatched: 5. The CDR3 runs to 14 residues.

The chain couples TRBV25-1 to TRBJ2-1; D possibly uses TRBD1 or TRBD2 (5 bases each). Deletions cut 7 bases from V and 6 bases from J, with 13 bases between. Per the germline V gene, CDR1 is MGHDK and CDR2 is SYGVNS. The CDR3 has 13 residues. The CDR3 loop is CASKRDGFNEQFF. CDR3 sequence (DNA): TGTGCCAGCAAACGGGACGGATTCAATGAGCAGTTCTTC.

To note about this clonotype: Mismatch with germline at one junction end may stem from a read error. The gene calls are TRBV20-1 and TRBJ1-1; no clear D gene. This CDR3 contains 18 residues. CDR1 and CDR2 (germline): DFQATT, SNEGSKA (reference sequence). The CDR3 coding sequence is TGCAGTGCTAGACTAACCCGAGGGCTCTCGCACATGAACACTGAGGCTTTCTTT. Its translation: CSARLTRGLSHMNTEAFF.

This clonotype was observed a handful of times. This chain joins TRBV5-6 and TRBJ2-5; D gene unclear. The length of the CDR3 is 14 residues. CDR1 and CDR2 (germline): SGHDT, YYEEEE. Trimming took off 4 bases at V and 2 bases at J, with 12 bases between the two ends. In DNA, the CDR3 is TGTGCCAGCAGCCCCGGCAACCTACAAGAGACCCAGTACTTC. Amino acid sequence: CASSPGNLQETQYF.

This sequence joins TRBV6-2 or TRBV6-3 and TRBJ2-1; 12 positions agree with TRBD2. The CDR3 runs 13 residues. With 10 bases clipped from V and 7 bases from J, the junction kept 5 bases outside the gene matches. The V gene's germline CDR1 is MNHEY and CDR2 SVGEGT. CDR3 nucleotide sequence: TGTGCCACCTTGACTAGCGGGAGAAATGAGCAGTTCTTC. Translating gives CATLTSGRNEQFF.

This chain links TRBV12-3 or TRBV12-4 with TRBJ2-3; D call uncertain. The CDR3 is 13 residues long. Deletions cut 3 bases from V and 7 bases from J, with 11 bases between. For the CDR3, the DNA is TGTGCCAGCAGTTTCGGCCGCCTGAATACGCAGTATTTT. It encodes CASSFGRLNTQYF.

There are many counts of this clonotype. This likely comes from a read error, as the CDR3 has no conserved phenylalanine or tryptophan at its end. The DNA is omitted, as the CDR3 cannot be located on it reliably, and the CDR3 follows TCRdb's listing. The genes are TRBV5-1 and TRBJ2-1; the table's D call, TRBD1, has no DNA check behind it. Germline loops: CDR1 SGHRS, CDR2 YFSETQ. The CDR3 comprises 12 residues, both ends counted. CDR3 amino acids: CASSPTGQGGSV.

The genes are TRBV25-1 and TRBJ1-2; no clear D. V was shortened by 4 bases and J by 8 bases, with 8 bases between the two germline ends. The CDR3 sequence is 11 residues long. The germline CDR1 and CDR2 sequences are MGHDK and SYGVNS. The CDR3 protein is CASSGGEGYTF. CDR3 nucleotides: TGTGCCAGCAGTGGAGGAGAGGGCTACACCTTC.

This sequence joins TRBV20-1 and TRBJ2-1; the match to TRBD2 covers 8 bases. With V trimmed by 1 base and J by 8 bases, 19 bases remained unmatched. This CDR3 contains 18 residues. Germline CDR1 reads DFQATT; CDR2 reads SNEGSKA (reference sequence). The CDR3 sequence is CSARVGLAGRGPKYEQFF. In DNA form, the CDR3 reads TGCAGTGCTAGAGTCGGGCTAGCGGGCAGGGGCCCCAAATATGAGCAGTTCTTC.

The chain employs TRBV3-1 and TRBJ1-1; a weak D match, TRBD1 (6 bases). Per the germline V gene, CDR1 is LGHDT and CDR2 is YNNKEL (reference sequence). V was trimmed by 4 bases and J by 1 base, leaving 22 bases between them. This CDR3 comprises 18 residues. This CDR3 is CASSRAQKTGTANTEAFF. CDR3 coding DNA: TGTGCCAGCAGCCGAGCCCAAAAGACAGGAACGGCGAACACTGAAGCTTTCTTT.

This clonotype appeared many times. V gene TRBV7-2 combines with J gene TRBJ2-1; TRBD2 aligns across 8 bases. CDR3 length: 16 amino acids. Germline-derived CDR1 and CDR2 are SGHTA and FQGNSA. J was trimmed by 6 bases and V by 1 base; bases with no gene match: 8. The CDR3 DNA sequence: TGTGCCAGCAGCTTAGAGGGGACTAGTCGCCCCAATGAGCAGTTCTTC. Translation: CASSLEGTSRPNEQFF.

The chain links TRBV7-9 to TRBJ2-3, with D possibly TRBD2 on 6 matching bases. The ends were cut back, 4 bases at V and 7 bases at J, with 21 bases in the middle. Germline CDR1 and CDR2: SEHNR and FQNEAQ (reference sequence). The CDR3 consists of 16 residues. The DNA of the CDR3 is TGTGCCAGCAGCTCCTACCTGGGACTGGAGGAATATACGCAGTATTTT. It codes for CASSSYLGLEEYTQYF.

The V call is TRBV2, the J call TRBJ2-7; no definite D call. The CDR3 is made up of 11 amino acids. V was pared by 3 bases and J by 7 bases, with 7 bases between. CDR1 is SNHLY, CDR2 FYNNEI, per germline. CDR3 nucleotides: TGTGCCAGCAGTGAGACGCAAGAGCAGTACTTC. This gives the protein CASSETQEQYF.

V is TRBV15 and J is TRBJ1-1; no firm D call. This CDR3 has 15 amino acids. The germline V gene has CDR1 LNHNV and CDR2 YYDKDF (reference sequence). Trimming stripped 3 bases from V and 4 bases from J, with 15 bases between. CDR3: CATSRDRAMGTEAFF. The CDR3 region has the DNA TGTGCCACCAGCAGGGACCGGGCCATGGGCACTGAAGCTTTCTTT.

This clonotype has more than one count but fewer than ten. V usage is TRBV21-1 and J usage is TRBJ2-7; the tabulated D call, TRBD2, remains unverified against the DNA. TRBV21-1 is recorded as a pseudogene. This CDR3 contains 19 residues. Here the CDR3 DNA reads TGTGCCAGCAGCTTAAAGCCCCCCGGTACTAGCGGGAGTAGGAACGAGCAGTACTTC. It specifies CASSLKPPGTSGSRNEQYF.

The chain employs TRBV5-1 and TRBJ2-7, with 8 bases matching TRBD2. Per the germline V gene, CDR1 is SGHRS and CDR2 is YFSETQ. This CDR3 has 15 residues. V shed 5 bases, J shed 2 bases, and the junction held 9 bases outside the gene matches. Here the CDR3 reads CASRVTSVLPYEQYF. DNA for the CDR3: TGCGCCAGCAGAGTGACTAGCGTTCTCCCCTACGAGCAGTACTTC. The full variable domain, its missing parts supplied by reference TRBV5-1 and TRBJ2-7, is KAGVTQTPRYLIKTRGQQVTLSCSPISGHRSVSWYQQTPGQGLQFLFEYFSETQRNKGNFPGRFSGRQFSNSRSEMNVSTLELGDSALYLCASRVTSVLPYEQYFGPGTRLTVT.

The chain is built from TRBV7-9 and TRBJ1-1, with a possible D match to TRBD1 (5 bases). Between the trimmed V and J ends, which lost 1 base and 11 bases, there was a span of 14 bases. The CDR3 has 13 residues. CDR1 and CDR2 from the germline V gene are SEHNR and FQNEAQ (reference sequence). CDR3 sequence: CASSLDQGRKAFF. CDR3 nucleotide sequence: TGTGCCAGCAGCTTAGATCAGGGCCGGAAGGCTTTCTTT.

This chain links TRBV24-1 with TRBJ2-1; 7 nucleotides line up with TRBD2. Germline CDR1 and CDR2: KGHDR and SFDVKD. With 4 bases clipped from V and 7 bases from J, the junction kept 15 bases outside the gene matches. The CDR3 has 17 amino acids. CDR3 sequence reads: CATSEYGAPSGINEQFF. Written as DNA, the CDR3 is TGTGCCACCAGTGAGTACGGGGCGCCTAGCGGAATTAATGAGCAGTTCTTC.

CDR3 in amino acids: CSATPGAGETDTQYF. The CDR3 DNA is TGCAGTGCTACCCCCGGAGCGGGAGAGACAGATACGCAGTATTTT. This sequence joins TRBV20-1 and TRBJ2-3, with 8 bases identical to TRBD2. Germline trimming cut 4 bases from V and 3 bases from J; bases unmatched to any gene: 9. The CDR3 sequence is 15 residues long. Germline lookup yields CDR1 DFQATT and CDR2 SNEGSKA (reference sequence).

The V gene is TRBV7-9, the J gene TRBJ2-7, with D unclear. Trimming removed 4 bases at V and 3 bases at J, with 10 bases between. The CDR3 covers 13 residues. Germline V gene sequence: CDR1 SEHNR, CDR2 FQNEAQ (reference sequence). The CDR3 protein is CASSSPRSYEQYF. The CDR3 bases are TGTGCCAGCAGCTCCCCGAGGAGCTACGAGCAGTACTTC.

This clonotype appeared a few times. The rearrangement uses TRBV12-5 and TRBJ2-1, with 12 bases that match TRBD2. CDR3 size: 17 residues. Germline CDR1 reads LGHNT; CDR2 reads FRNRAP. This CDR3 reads CASSQASGTSGSNEQFF. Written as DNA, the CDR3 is TGTGCCTCCTCCCAAGCGTCCGGGACTAGCGGGTCGAATGAGCAGTTCTTC.

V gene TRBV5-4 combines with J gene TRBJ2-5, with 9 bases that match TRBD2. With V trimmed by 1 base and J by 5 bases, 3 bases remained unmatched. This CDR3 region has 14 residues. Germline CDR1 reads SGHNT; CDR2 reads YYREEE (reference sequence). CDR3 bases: TGTGCCAGCAGCTTGACCGGACTAGCGGAGACCCAGTACTTC. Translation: CASSLTGLAETQYF.